Following are 5 T cell receptor beta chains from one sample sequenced in a study of cytomegalovirus exposure and HLA in healthy donors. PCR used 60 Vbeta primers and 13 Jbeta primers. TCRdb's copy holds only in-frame clones and misses some; the assay was immunoSEQ multiplex PCR. Seen here are approximately 150,000 clones, 65% to 80% observed once, and the top ten hold about 2%. Sequencing was performed on PBMCs. The receptor set was obtained from a man aged 40-49 years in good health and CMV-seronegative.

V usage is TRBV6-5 and J usage is TRBJ1-1; D gene uncertain. The CDR3 consists of 16 residues. Trimming cost V 2 bases and J 0 bases, with 13 bases left between them. Germline V gene data show CDR1 as MNHEY and CDR2 as SVGAGI. In nucleotides, the CDR3 is TGTGCCAGCAGTTACGAGGCAGAAGCCATGAACACTGAAGCTTTCTTT. This sequence encodes CASSYEAEAMNTEAFF.

J is TRBJ2-1 and V is TRBV28, with TRBD1 as a possible D gene (6 bases). V lost 5 bases to trimming and J lost 4 bases, with 18 bases between them. The V gene's germline CDR1 is MDHEN and CDR2 SYDVKM. The CDR3 contains 16 residues. CDR3 sequence (DNA): TGTGCCAGCAGTCCTCCCCAGGGGTCTGAGTACAATGAGCAGTTCTTC. Amino acid sequence: CASSPPQGSEYNEQFF.

V is TRBV5-6 and J is TRBJ2-7, with unresolved D. Germline lookup yields CDR1 SGHDT and CDR2 YYEEEE. The germline V and J ends were trimmed by 3 bases and 2 bases, with 15 bases remaining between them. CDR3 length equals 15 residues. CDR3 nucleotide sequence: TGTGCCAGCAGCTACAGAAACGAGCCTACCTACGAGCAGTACTTC. This encodes CASSYRNEPTYEQYF.

The V and J genes are TRBV4-2 and TRBJ2-2; 7 bases match TRBD1. V shed 4 bases, J shed 6 bases, and the junction held 11 bases outside the gene matches. The CDR3 is 16 amino acids. Germline V gene sequence: CDR1 LGHNA, CDR2 YNFKEQ. The CDR3 loop reads CASSLPGQTSPGELFF. The CDR3 DNA reads TGTGCCAGCAGCCTTCCGGGACAGACTTCCCCCGGGGAGCTGTTTTTT.

This sequence joins TRBV5-1 and TRBJ2-3, with no clear D. This CDR3 has 17 residues. The germline V gene has CDR1 SGHRS and CDR2 YFSETQ. With 1 base removed from V and 3 bases from J, the gap between germline ends came to 18 bases. DNA of the CDR3: TGCGCCAGCAGCTTGTCTAGATTGAGATTGTCAACAGATACGCAGTATTTT. Its protein is CASSLSRLRLSTDTQYF.